The present TCR beta chain was sequenced within a study of CD8+ T cells in alopecia areata. For the study at large: Those treated were given oral tofacitinib at 5 to 10 mg twice daily.

Treatment indicated: oral pan-JAK inhibitor, 5-10 mg twice daily. Concerning this clone: Its specificity is unknown.

The study's findings and limits: Tofacitinib delivered significant drops in scalp clonality and in expanded CD8+ clones among the top 100. Higher clonality than in normal scalp was seen in lesional scalp, especially alopecia totalis/universalis.

The authors extracted RNA and reverse transcribed it into cDNA as the sequencing template. The data were produced by immunoSEQ multiplex PCR, yet TCRdb's version contains in-frame clones alone and is incomplete. The table includes over 85,000 clones, 60% to 80% detected once. Germline V CDR1 and CDR2: GTSNPN, SVGIG (reference sequence). The CDR3 contains 14 residues. Trimming left V 0 bases short and J 1 base short, with 6 bases between. Here the sequenced sample was CD8+ T cells sorted from blood, taken at approximately week 42, from a patient treated with tofacitinib. The chain employs TRBV30 and TRBJ2-2; unclear D gene. This TCR was sampled from a human donor with alopecia areata. Here the CDR3 reads CAWSVSMNTGELFF. The CDR3 bases are TGTGCCTGGAGTGTGTCAATGAACACCGGGGAGCTGTTTTTT. Supplemented by reference TRBV30 and TRBJ2-2, the full variable domain reads SQTIHQWPATLVQPVGSPLSLECTVEGTSNPNLYWYRQAAGRGLQLLFYSVGIGQISSEVPQNLSASRPQDRQFILSSKKLLLSDSGFYLCAWSVSMNTGELFFGEGSRLTVL.